One and the same sample provided the 5 T cell receptor beta chains below, sequenced in a study of T cell responses to AZD1222 COVID-19 vaccine. TCRdb keeps only in-frame clones here, not all; method: immunoSEQ multiplex PCR. Of around 180,000 clones in the sample, around 92% were seen once. The sample here was peripheral blood, taken on day 0 of AZD1222 vaccination. All receptors come from an adult in good health.

This clone was detected once. This chain joins TRBV18 and TRBJ1-2; D gene unclear. CDR1 is KGHSH and CDR2 is LQKENI in the germline V gene. This CDR3 is 15 amino acids long. Trimming removed 0 bases from V and 7 bases from J, with 15 bases in between. For the CDR3, the DNA is TGTGCCAGCTCACCACCAAATGTAGGAGGAGGTGGCTACACCTTC. Protein product: CASSPPNVGGGGYTF.

The gene calls are TRBV7-2 and TRBJ1-5, with D possibly being TRBD1 (6 bases). V was trimmed by 2 bases and J by 3 bases, leaving 11 bases between them. Germline V gives CDR1 SGHTA, CDR2 FQGNSA. This CDR3 is 15 amino acids long. This CDR3 reads CASSLRTANNQPQHF. Written as DNA, the CDR3 is TGTGCCAGCAGCTTAAGGACAGCCAACAATCAGCCCCAGCATTTT. Filled out from reference TRBV7-2 and TRBJ1-5, the complete variable domain reads GAGVSQSPSNKVTEKGKDVELRCDPISGHTALYWYRQSLGQGLEFLIYFQGNSAPDKSGLPSDRFSAERTGGSVSTLTIQRTQQEDSAVYLCASSLRTANNQPQHFGDGTRLSIL.

This clone was found once. The junction departs from the called germline gene at one end, perhaps through a read error. The V call is TRBV29-1, the J call TRBJ1-2; unclear D gene. Per germline, CDR1 SQVTM and CDR2 ANQGSEA. This CDR3 contains 8 residues. This chain's CDR3 is CSVEGPNF. The CDR3 DNA follows: TGCAGCGTTGAAGGGCCCAACTTC.

This chain connects TRBV5-5 to TRBJ2-3; 7 bases align to TRBD1. Germline assignment: CDR1 SGHKS and CDR2 YYEKEE (reference sequence). CDR3 length: 13 amino acids. The trim removed 7 bases at V and 0 bases at J, leaving 2 bases unmatched. CDR3 sequence reads: CASRQGSTDTQYF. Here the CDR3 DNA reads TGTGCCAGCCGACAGGGAAGCACAGATACGCAGTATTTT.

As concerns this clone: One junction end does not reproduce the germline sequence, and a read error may be involved. This chain joins TRBV3-1 (or the pseudogene TRBV3-2) and TRBJ2-1; D may be TRBD1 (6 bases). CDR1 is LGHDT and CDR2 is YNNKEL in the germline V gene (reference sequence). This CDR3 comprises 13 residues. This CDR3 is CASSLRGHGGGVF. The DNA for the CDR3 is TGTGCCAGCAGCCTAAGGGGACATGGGGGCGGAGTCTTC.